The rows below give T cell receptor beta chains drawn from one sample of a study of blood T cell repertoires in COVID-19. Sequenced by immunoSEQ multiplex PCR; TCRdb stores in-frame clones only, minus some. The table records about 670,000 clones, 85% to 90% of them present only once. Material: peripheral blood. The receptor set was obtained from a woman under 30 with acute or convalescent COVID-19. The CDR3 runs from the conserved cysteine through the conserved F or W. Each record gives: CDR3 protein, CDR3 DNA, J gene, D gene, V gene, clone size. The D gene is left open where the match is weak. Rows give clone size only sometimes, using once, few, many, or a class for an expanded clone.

CDR3 protein: CASSDSSGGATGELFF; CDR3 DNA: TGTGCCAGCAGTGACTCTAGCGGGGGGGCCACCGGGGAGCTGTTTTTT; J gene: TRBJ2-2; D gene: TRBD2; V gene: TRBV6-4; clone size: -
CDR3 protein: CASSLRGGREQYF; CDR3 DNA: TGTGCCAGCAGCTTAAGGGGGGGGAGGGAGCAGTACTTC; J gene: TRBJ2-7; D gene: -; V gene: TRBV11-2; clone size: -
CDR3 protein: CASSAGTLTYGYTF; CDR3 DNA: TGTGCCAGCAGCGCCGGCACACTAACTTATGGCTACACCTTC; J gene: TRBJ1-2; D gene: -; V gene: TRBV13; clone size: few
CDR3 protein: CASTIPQGASGYTF; CDR3 DNA: TGTGCCAGCACCATTCCACAGGGGGCGAGTGGCTACACCTTC; J gene: TRBJ1-2; D gene: TRBD1; V gene: TRBV7-2; clone size: -
CDR3 protein: CASSRRLEKLFF; CDR3 DNA: TGTGCCAGCAGCCGGCGACTTGAAAAACTGTTTTTT; J gene: TRBJ1-4; D gene: -; V gene: TRBV11-2; clone size: -
CDR3 protein: CASALDRKNQPQHF; CDR3 DNA: TGTGCTAGTGCCCTGGACAGGAAAAATCAGCCCCAGCATTTT; J gene: TRBJ1-5; D gene: TRBD1; V gene: TRBV12-5; clone size: -
CDR3 protein: CASSRGQVANIQYF; CDR3 DNA: TGTGCCAGTAGTAGGGGACAGGTTGCAAACATTCAGTACTTC; J gene: TRBJ2-4; D gene: TRBD1; V gene: TRBV19; clone size: -
CDR3 protein: CASSFREVNTEAFF; CDR3 DNA: TGTGCCAGCAGCTTTAGGGAGGTGAACACTGAAGCTTTCTTT; J gene: TRBJ1-1; D gene: -; V gene: TRBV13; clone size: -
CDR3 protein: CASSQEEGRSYNSPLHF; CDR3 DNA: TGCGCCAGCAGCCAAGAGGAGGGCAGATCCTATAATTCACCCCTCCACTTT; J gene: TRBJ1-6; D gene: -; V gene: TRBV4-1; clone size: -
CDR3 protein: CASTRSDTQYF; CDR3 DNA: TGTGCCAGCACCCGGTCAGATACGCAGTATTTT; J gene: TRBJ2-3; D gene: -; V gene: TRBV12-3/TRBV12-4; clone size: once
CDR3 protein: CASAGTEAFF; CDR3 DNA: TGTGCGAGCGCGGGTACTGAAGCTTTCTTT; J gene: TRBJ1-1; D gene: -; V gene: TRBV7-9; clone size: -
CDR3 protein: CAWSGGPGAFF; CDR3 DNA: TGTGCCTGGTCAGGGGGTCCTGGAGCTTTCTTT; J gene: TRBJ1-1; D gene: TRBD1; V gene: TRBV30; clone size: -
CDR3 protein: CASRNRGEGYTF; CDR3 DNA: TGTGCCAGTAGAAACAGGGGAGAAGGCTACACCTTC; J gene: TRBJ1-2; D gene: TRBD1; V gene: TRBV19; clone size: -
CDR3 protein: CASSSSGTSGGHNEQFF; CDR3 DNA: TGTGCCAGCAGCTCGAGCGGAACTAGCGGGGGCCACAATGAGCAGTTCTTC; J gene: TRBJ2-1; D gene: TRBD2; V gene: TRBV9; clone size: -
CDR3 protein: CASSYGSGSYEQYF; CDR3 DNA: TGTGCCAGCAGTTACGGCTCGGGCTCCTACGAGCAGTACTTC; J gene: TRBJ2-7; D gene: -; V gene: TRBV6-5; clone size: -
CDR3 protein: CASSRIDSSGNTIYF; CDR3 DNA: TGTGCCAGCAGCCGGATTGACAGCTCTGGAAACACCATATATTTT; J gene: TRBJ1-3; D gene: -; V gene: TRBV13; clone size: -
CDR3 protein: CASSSGTTYGYTF; CDR3 DNA: TGTGCCAGCAGCTCCGGGACTACCTATGGCTACACCTTC; J gene: TRBJ1-2; D gene: -; V gene: TRBV11-2; clone size: -
CDR3 protein: CASSFTPAGGALDTQYF; CDR3 DNA: TGTGCCAGCAGCTTCACCCCCGCAGGGGGCGCTTTGGATACGCAGTATTTT; J gene: TRBJ2-3; D gene: TRBD1; V gene: TRBV5-5; clone size: -
CDR3 protein: CASSLLPPQGFKNYEQYF; CDR3 DNA: TGTGCCAGCAGTTTATTACCCCCACAGGGGTTCAAGAACTACGAGCAGTACTTC; J gene: TRBJ2-7; D gene: TRBD1; V gene: TRBV27; clone size: -
CDR3 protein: CASSLDGSGNTIYF; CDR3 DNA: TGCGCCAGCAGCTTGGACGGCTCTGGAAACACCATATATTTT; J gene: TRBJ1-3; D gene: -; V gene: TRBV5-1; clone size: -
CDR3 protein: CASRAGGYQPQHF; CDR3 DNA: TGTGCCAGCCGGGCAGGGGGCTATCAGCCCCAGCATTTT; J gene: TRBJ1-5; D gene: TRBD1; V gene: TRBV28; clone size: -
CDR3 protein: CASSRDRVNTEAFF; CDR3 DNA: TGTGCCAGCAGTAGGGACAGGGTGAACACTGAAGCTTTCTTT; J gene: TRBJ1-1; D gene: TRBD1; V gene: TRBV5-5; clone size: -
CDR3 protein: CASSLDRAATNEKLFF; CDR3 DNA: TGTGCCAGCAGCTTAGACAGGGCAGCAACTAATGAAAAACTGTTTTTT; J gene: TRBJ1-4; D gene: -; V gene: TRBV7-2; clone size: -
CDR3 protein: CASSPRVFGGYTF; CDR3 DNA: TGTGCCAGCAGTCCCAGGGTGTTCGGGGGCTACACCTTC; J gene: TRBJ1-2; D gene: -; V gene: TRBV12-3/TRBV12-4; clone size: -
CDR3 protein: CASSYSGNTGELFF; CDR3 DNA: TGTGCCAGCAGTTACAGCGGGAACACCGGGGAGCTGTTTTTT; J gene: TRBJ2-2; D gene: -; V gene: TRBV6-2/TRBV6-3; clone size: many
CDR3 protein: CARSSTRGPCATGAFF; CDR3 DNA: TGTGCCAGAAGCTCTACCCGCGGGCCCTGCGCCACCGGGGCTTTCTTT; J gene: TRBJ1-1; D gene: -; V gene: TRBV5-3; clone size: many
CDR3 protein: CASSYSPDGGYGYTF; CDR3 DNA: TGTGCCAGCAGTTACTCACCCGACGGAGGCTATGGCTACACCTTC; J gene: TRBJ1-2; D gene: -; V gene: TRBV6-6; clone size: -
CDR3 protein: CASSLFTGGEKLFF; CDR3 DNA: TGTGCCAGCAGTTTGTTCACAGGGGGTGAAAAACTGTTTTTT; J gene: TRBJ1-4; D gene: TRBD1; V gene: TRBV27; clone size: -
CDR3 protein: CAISQASGEQYF; CDR3 DNA: TGCGCCATCTCACAGGCGTCGGGCGAGCAGTACTTC; J gene: TRBJ2-7; D gene: -; V gene: TRBV10-2; clone size: -
CDR3 protein: CASTPMHSGGWDEQFF; CDR3 DNA: TGTGCCAGCACCCCAATGCATAGCGGGGGCTGGGATGAGCAGTTCTTC; J gene: TRBJ2-1; D gene: TRBD2; V gene: TRBV3-1/TRBV3-2; clone size: -
CDR3 protein: CASSIDRYSYEQYF; CDR3 DNA: TGTGCCAGCAGTATAGACAGGTATTCCTACGAGCAGTACTTC; J gene: TRBJ2-7; D gene: -; V gene: TRBV2; clone size: -
CDR3 protein: CASSPEMTDGYGYTF; CDR3 DNA: TGTGCCAGCTCACCGGAAATGACAGACGGCTATGGCTACACCTTC; J gene: TRBJ1-2; D gene: -; V gene: TRBV18; clone size: -
CDR3 protein: CASSPFPDSVGQPQHF; CDR3 DNA: TGTGCCAGCAGCCCATTTCCGGACAGTGTAGGCCAGCCCCAGCATTTT; J gene: TRBJ1-5; D gene: -; V gene: TRBV2; clone size: -
CDR3 protein: CASTGIKGNTEAFF; CDR3 DNA: TGTGCCAGCACAGGGATAAAAGGGAACACTGAAGCTTTCTTT; J gene: TRBJ1-1; D gene: -; V gene: TRBV27; clone size: -
CDR3 protein: CASSPAPPGQGNGYTF; CDR3 DNA: TGTGCCAGCAGCCCCGCGCCTCCGGGACAGGGCAATGGCTACACCTTC; J gene: TRBJ1-2; D gene: TRBD1; V gene: TRBV7-3; clone size: -
CDR3 protein: CASGRGQGRTEAFF; CDR3 DNA: TGTGCCAGCGGCCGGGGACAGGGTCGCACTGAAGCTTTCTTT; J gene: TRBJ1-1; D gene: TRBD1; V gene: TRBV2; clone size: -
CDR3 protein: CASSYSLGRGGYTF; CDR3 DNA: TGTGCCAGCAGTTACTCTCTAGGACGGGGTGGCTACACCTTC; J gene: TRBJ1-2; D gene: -; V gene: TRBV6-5; clone size: few
CDR3 protein: CASSVGDRDEAFF; CDR3 DNA: TGTGCCAGCAGCGTAGGGGACAGGGATGAAGCTTTCTTT; J gene: TRBJ1-1; D gene: TRBD1; V gene: TRBV9; clone size: -
CDR3 protein: CASSQGRDNSPLHF; CDR3 DNA: TGTGCCAGCAGTCAGGGCAGGGATAATTCACCCCTCCACTTT; J gene: TRBJ1-6; D gene: -; V gene: TRBV6-5; clone size: -
CDR3 protein: CASTYYPGGRGAYEQYF; CDR3 DNA: TGTGCCAGCACTTACTACCCAGGGGGCCGTGGGGCCTACGAGCAGTACTTC; J gene: TRBJ2-7; D gene: TRBD1; V gene: TRBV6-2/TRBV6-3; clone size: -
CDR3 protein: CASSLGLGSSYEQYF; CDR3 DNA: TGTGCCAGCAGCTTAGGACTGGGTAGCTCCTACGAGCAGTACTTC; J gene: TRBJ2-7; D gene: -; V gene: TRBV7-2; clone size: -
CDR3 protein: CASSPTGGVGNTEAFF; CDR3 DNA: TGCGCCAGCAGCCCGACAGGGGGAGTTGGGAACACTGAAGCTTTCTTT; J gene: TRBJ1-1; D gene: TRBD1; V gene: TRBV5-1; clone size: -
CDR3 protein: CASSHITLITSGQGSGNTEAFF; CDR3 DNA: TGCGCCAGCAGCCATATCACACTTATTACCTCGGGACAGGGGAGTGGGAACACTGAAGCTTTCTTT; J gene: TRBJ1-1; D gene: TRBD1; V gene: TRBV5-1; clone size: -
CDR3 protein: CASSLAPRDEQYF; CDR3 DNA: TGCGCCAGCAGCTTGGCCCCCAGGGACGAGCAGTACTTC; J gene: TRBJ2-7; D gene: -; V gene: TRBV5-1; clone size: -
CDR3 protein: CASSGGGENEKLFF; CDR3 DNA: TGTGCCAGCAGTGGGGGAGGTGAAAATGAAAAACTGTTTTTT; J gene: TRBJ1-4; D gene: -; V gene: TRBV6-4; clone size: few
CDR3 protein: CAWSSDRGNYGYTF; CDR3 DNA: TGTGCCTGGAGTTCGGACAGGGGCAACTATGGCTACACCTTC; J gene: TRBJ1-2; D gene: TRBD1; V gene: TRBV30; clone size: -
CDR3 protein: CASSPGQGDLTEAFF; CDR3 DNA: TGTGCCAGCTCACCGGGACAGGGGGATCTCACTGAAGCTTTCTTT; J gene: TRBJ1-1; D gene: TRBD1; V gene: TRBV18; clone size: -
CDR3 protein: CASRLTGSNYEQYF; CDR3 DNA: TGTGCCAGTAGGTTGACAGGGAGTAACTACGAGCAGTACTTC; J gene: TRBJ2-7; D gene: TRBD1; V gene: TRBV19; clone size: -
CDR3 protein: CASSSGGTNGYTF; CDR3 DNA: TGTGCCAGCAGCTCCGGAGGTACCAATGGCTACACCTTC; J gene: TRBJ1-2; D gene: -; V gene: TRBV5-4; clone size: few
CDR3 protein: CASSGGGLQETQYF; CDR3 DNA: TGTGCCAGCAGCGGCGGGGGGTTACAAGAGACCCAGTACTTC; J gene: TRBJ2-5; D gene: TRBD2; V gene: TRBV9; clone size: -
CDR3 protein: CASGFPGGYTF; CDR3 DNA: TGTGCCAGCGGGTTCCCGGGAGGCTACACCTTC; J gene: TRBJ1-2; D gene: -; V gene: TRBV3-1/TRBV3-2; clone size: -
CDR3 protein: CASSPRGASYNEQFF; CDR3 DNA: TGTGCCAGCAGTCCTCGGGGGGCCTCCTACAATGAGCAGTTCTTC; J gene: TRBJ2-1; D gene: -; V gene: TRBV25-1; clone size: -
CDR3 protein: CASSFDRDTQYF; CDR3 DNA: TGTGCCAGCAGCTTTGACAGAGATACGCAGTATTTT; J gene: TRBJ2-3; D gene: -; V gene: TRBV5-4; clone size: -
CDR3 protein: CASSVVRAQGASETQYF; CDR3 DNA: TGTGCCAGCAGCGTAGTAAGGGCCCAGGGGGCGTCAGAGACCCAGTACTTC; J gene: TRBJ2-5; D gene: TRBD1; V gene: TRBV9; clone size: -